This TCR beta chain is from a study of OX40 agonist ivuxolimab in advanced cancers. Study as a whole: Every 2 weeks, ivuxolimab was infused into the patients intravenously at between 0.01 and 10 mg/kg. Mean age about 60 years, range roughly 20 to 85; roughly 82% male.

The CDR3 is 14 residues long. Looked up from germline, CDR1 is SQVTM and CDR2 is ANQGSEA. V lost 1 base and J 7 bases, leaving 17 bases between the germline ends. To note about this clone: Its antigen is not known.

Study-wide points: Expanded clones were, on average, more numerous among CD8+ T cells than CD4+. Near-lowest levels of clonal expansion characterized partial responders at 0.1-3.0 mg/kg.

Repertoires were generated with immunoSEQ multiplex PCR, while TCRdb's copy carries only in-frame clones and drops some. The profile shows about 120,000 clones, roughly 87% of them singletons. Source: CD4+ or CD8+ T cells sorted from blood, taken in a trial of the OX40 agonist ivuxolimab. V usage is TRBV29-1 and J usage is TRBJ2-7; D is possibly TRBD2 (5 bases). The clonotype was recovered from an adult with an advanced solid tumor such as melanoma, head and neck, liver or kidney cancer. CDR3 amino acids: CSVEVLNNSGEQYF. The DNA of the CDR3 is TGCAGCGTTGAAGTCCTGAATAATTCGGGAGAGCAGTACTTC.